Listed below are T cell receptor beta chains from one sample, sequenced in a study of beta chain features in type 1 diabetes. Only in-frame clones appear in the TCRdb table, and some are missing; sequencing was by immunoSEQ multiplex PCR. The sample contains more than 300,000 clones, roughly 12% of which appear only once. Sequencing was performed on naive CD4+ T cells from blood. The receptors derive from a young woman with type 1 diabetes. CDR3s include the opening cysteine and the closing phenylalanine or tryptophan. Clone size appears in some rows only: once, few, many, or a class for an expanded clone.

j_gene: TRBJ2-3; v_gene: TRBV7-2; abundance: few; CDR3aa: CASSIRPGQGTDTQYF
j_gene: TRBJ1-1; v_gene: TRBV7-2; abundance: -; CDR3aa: CASSPVYTEAFF
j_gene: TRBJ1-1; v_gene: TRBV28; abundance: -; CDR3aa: CASSLPDRMNTEAFF
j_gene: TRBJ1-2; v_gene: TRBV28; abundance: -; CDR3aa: CASSGQLTNYGYTF
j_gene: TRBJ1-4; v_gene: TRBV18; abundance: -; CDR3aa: CASSPSTGEKLFF
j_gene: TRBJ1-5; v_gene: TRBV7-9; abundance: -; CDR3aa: CASSQQGDGNQPQHF
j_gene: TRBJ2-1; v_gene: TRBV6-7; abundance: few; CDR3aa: CASPLRFGRVDEQFF
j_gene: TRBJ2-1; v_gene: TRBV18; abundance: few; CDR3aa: CASSPGGDNEQFF
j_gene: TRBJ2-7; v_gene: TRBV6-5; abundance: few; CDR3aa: CASSYYGLAGTYEQYF
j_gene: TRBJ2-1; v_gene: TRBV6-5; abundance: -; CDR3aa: CASRTPRNEQFF
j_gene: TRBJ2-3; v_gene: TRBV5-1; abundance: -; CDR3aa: CASIAGQGTDTQYF
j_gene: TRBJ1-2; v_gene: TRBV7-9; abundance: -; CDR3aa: CASSGVQGSYGYTF
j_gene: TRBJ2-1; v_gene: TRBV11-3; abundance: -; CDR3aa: CASTRLAGFGNEQFF
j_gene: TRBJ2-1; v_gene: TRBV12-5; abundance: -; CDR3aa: CASVPGGSGRAGEQFF
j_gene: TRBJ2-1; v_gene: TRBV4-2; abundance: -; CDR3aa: CASSHTPRDSYNEQFF
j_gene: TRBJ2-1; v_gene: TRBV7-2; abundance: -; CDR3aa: CASSFDRENEQFF
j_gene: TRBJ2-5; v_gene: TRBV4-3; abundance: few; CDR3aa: CASSQAGPREGPETQYF
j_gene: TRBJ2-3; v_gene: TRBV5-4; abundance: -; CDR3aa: CASSRGGTRTDTQYF
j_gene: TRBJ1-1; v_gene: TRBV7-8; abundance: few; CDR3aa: CASSLSQGMNTEAFF
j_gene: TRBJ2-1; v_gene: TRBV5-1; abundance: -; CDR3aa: CASSLEGERNEQFF
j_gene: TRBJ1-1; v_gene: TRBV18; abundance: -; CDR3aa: CASSPAQGMNTEAFF
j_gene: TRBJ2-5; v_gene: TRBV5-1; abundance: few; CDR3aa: CASSPTGETQYF
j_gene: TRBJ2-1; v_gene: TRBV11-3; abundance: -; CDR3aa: CASSPRTSGSYNEQFF
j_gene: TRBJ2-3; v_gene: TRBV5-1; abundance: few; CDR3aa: CASRSRTGQRTDTQYF
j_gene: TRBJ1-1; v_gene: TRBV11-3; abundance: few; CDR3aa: CASSFGSVGVANTEAFF
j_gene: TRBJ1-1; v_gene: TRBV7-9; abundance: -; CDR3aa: CASSLGGLGTEAFF
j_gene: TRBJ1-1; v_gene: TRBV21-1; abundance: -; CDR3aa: CASSRRGMNTEAFF
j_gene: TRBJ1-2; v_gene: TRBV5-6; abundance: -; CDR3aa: CASSQQGRLVYGYTF
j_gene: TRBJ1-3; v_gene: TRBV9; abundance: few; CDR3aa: CASGGTGPDSGNTIYF
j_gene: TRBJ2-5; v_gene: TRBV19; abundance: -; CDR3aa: CASSRAPGQETQYF
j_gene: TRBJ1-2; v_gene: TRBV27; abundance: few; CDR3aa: CASSGKGQGTSGYTF
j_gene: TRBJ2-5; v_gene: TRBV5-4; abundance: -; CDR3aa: CASSDGTAQETQYF
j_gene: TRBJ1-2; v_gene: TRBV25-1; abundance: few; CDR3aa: CASSRRASDYGYTF
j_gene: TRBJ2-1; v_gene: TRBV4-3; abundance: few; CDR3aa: CASSQDTSSNEQFF
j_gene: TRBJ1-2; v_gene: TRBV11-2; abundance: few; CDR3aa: CASSSTPTGRDGYTF
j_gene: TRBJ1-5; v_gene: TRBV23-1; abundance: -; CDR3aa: CASSLIGGTSGIRQPQHF
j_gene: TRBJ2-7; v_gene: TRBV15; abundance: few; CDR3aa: CATSRDYPYEQYF
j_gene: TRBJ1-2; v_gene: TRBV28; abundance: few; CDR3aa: CASSFVTAWTNYGYTF
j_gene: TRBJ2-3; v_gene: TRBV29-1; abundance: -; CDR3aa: CSVEVDFTDTQYF
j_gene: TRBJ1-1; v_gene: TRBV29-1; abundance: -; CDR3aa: CSVKLSSGGTEAFF
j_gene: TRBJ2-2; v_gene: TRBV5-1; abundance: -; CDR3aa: CASSPGADTGELFF
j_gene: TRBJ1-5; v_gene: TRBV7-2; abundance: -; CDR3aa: CASSNDRAQPQHF
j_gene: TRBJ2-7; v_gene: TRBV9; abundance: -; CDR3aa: CASSSNSYEQYF
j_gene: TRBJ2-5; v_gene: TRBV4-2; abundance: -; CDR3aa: CASSQVVAGGGQETQYF
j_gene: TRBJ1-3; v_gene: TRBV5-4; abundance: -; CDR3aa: CASSSKSSGNTIYF
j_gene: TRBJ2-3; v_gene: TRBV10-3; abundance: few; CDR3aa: CAILRGSTDTQYF
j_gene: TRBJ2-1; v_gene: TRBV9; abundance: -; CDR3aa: CASSVLASNNEQFF
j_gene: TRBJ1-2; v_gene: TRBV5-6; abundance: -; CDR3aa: CASSLGGQGTYGYTF
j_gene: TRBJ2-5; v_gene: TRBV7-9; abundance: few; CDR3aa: CASSRGMDDRRETQYF
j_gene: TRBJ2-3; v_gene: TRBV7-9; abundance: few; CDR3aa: CASSLWRQGTDTQYF
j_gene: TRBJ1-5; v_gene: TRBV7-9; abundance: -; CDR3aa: CASSFTGGNQPQHF